A selection of T cell receptor beta chains follows, all from one sample in a study of cytotoxic CD8 clonotypes in ibrutinib-treated CLL. Repertoires were generated with immunoSEQ multiplex PCR, while TCRdb's copy carries only in-frame clones and drops some. The sample has approximately 200,000 clones; approximately 72% are singletons. The sample consisted of PBMCs, taken after 24 months of ibrutinib treatment. All receptors derive from a human donor with chronic lymphocytic leukemia. CDR3s include the opening cysteine and the closing phenylalanine or tryptophan. D genes are given only for firm matches. Only some rows state a clone size, as once, few, many or a class for expanded clones.

J: TRBJ2-1
size: -
V: TRBV19
D: TRBD1
CDR3: CASSIRLGQGANEQFF
DNA: TGTGCCAGTAGTATTAGACTGGGACAGGGGGCGAATGAGCAGTTCTTC

J: TRBJ2-7
size: few
V: TRBV4-3
D: TRBD2
CDR3: CASSQAGLLVTEQYF
DNA: TGCGCCAGCAGCCAGGCGGGACTACTAGTTACTGAGCAGTACTTC

J: TRBJ1-2
size: -
V: TRBV29-1
D: TRBD1
CDR3: CSVKDRASIYGYTF
DNA: TGCAGCGTCAAAGACAGGGCGTCTATCTATGGCTACACCTTC

J: TRBJ2-2
size: -
V: TRBV4-1
D: -
CDR3: CASSHKREGDTGELFF
DNA: TGCGCCAGCAGCCACAAGCGAGAAGGAGACACCGGGGAGCTGTTTTTT

J: TRBJ2-1
size: -
V: TRBV4-3
D: -
CDR3: CASSQDHSDTYNEQFF
DNA: TGCGCCAGCAGCCAAGACCACAGCGATACCTACAATGAGCAGTTCTTC

J: TRBJ2-5
size: -
V: TRBV7-9
D: -
CDR3: CASSLFLGALGQETQYF
DNA: TGTGCCAGCAGCTTATTCCTTGGGGCTCTAGGACAAGAGACCCAGTACTTC

J: TRBJ1-2
size: -
V: TRBV30
D: -
CDR3: CAWRRDTIFYGYTF
DNA: TGTGCCTGGAGGCGGGACACGATTTTCTATGGCTACACCTTC

J: TRBJ2-3
size: -
V: TRBV29-1
D: -
CDR3: CSVDGDFTDTQYF
DNA: TGCAGCGTTGATGGGGACTTCACAGATACGCAGTATTTT

J: TRBJ2-2
size: -
V: TRBV29-1
D: TRBD2
CDR3: CSPEYRGLAGGPTDTGELFF
DNA: TGCAGCCCCGAGTACCGGGGGCTAGCGGGAGGGCCGACGGACACCGGGGAGCTGTTTTTT

J: TRBJ2-7
size: -
V: TRBV7-2
D: -
CDR3: CASSLVSFYEQYF
DNA: TGTGCCAGCAGCTTAGTATCCTTTTACGAGCAGTACTTC

J: TRBJ2-7
size: -
V: TRBV4-2
D: TRBD2
CDR3: CASSRVTSGSTNSYEQYF
DNA: TGTGCCAGCAGCCGAGTGACTAGCGGGAGTACGAACTCCTACGAGCAGTACTTC

J: TRBJ2-2
size: -
V: TRBV6-1
D: TRBD2
CDR3: CASSEAGRATGELFF
DNA: TGTGCCAGCAGTGAAGCGGGGAGGGCCACCGGGGAGCTGTTTTTT

J: TRBJ2-6
size: -
V: TRBV4-3
D: TRBD1
CDR3: CASGQGGSGANVLTF
DNA: TGCGCCAGCGGACAGGGGGGCTCTGGGGCCAACGTCCTGACTTTC

J: TRBJ2-4
size: -
V: TRBV19
D: -
CDR3: CASSETAVARGPNIQYF
DNA: TGTGCCAGTAGTGAAACCGCGGTAGCGCGGGGGCCGAACATTCAGTACTTC

J: TRBJ1-1
size: once
V: TRBV30
D: -
CDR3: CAWSRIAFRTEAFF
DNA: TGTGCCTGGAGCCGAATAGCATTTCGGACTGAAGCTTTCTTT

J: TRBJ1-5
size: -
V: TRBV6-5
D: TRBD1
CDR3: CASSQGTWPQHF
DNA: TGTGCCAGCTCACAGGGGACTTGGCCCCAGCATTTT

J: TRBJ2-1
size: -
V: TRBV9
D: -
CDR3: CASSVGRASSYNEQFF
DNA: TGTGCCAGCAGCGTAGGTAGGGCCAGCTCCTACAATGAGCAGTTCTTC

J: TRBJ2-1
size: -
V: TRBV9
D: -
CDR3: CASSVAGANEQFF
DNA: TGTGCCAGCAGCGTAGCAGGGGCAAATGAGCAGTTCTTC

J: TRBJ2-7
size: -
V: TRBV9
D: -
CDR3: CASSVDGLAVYEQYF
DNA: TGTGCCAGCAGCGTAGACGGACTGGCCGTCTACGAGCAGTACTTC

J: TRBJ2-7
size: -
V: TRBV7-9
D: -
CDR3: CASSLALGFYEQYF
DNA: TGTGCCAGCAGCTTAGCCCTTGGCTTTTACGAGCAGTACTTC

J: TRBJ1-3
size: -
V: TRBV18
D: -
CDR3: CASSPQTQISGNTIYF
DNA: TGTGCCAGCTCACCACAGACGCAAATCTCTGGAAACACCATATATTTT

J: TRBJ2-1
size: -
V: TRBV27
D: TRBD2
CDR3: CASSYAGLLLNGEQFF
DNA: TGTGCCAGCAGCTACGCGGGACTACTCCTAAATGGAGAGCAGTTCTTC

J: TRBJ2-1
size: -
V: TRBV27
D: -
CDR3: CASSTNLPGALSSYNEQFF
DNA: TGTGCCAGCAGCACTAACCTCCCAGGGGCCCTAAGCTCCTACAATGAGCAGTTCTTC

J: TRBJ2-1
size: -
V: TRBV7-8
D: -
CDR3: CASSLPGLGYNEQFF
DNA: TGTGCCAGCAGCTTACCGGGGCTTGGTTACAATGAGCAGTTCTTC

J: TRBJ1-4
size: -
V: TRBV5-1
D: -
CDR3: CASSFGQMNEKLFF
DNA: TGCGCCAGCAGCTTCGGACAGATGAATGAAAAACTGTTTTTT

J: TRBJ2-3
size: -
V: TRBV4-3
D: TRBD2
CDR3: CASSQGLAPTDTQYF
DNA: TGCGCCAGCAGCCAGGGACTAGCGCCAACAGATACGCAGTATTTT

J: TRBJ2-1
size: -
V: TRBV5-1
D: -
CDR3: CASGRDTRLLAYNEQFF
DNA: TGCGCCAGCGGAAGAGATACTCGACTCCTGGCCTACAATGAGCAGTTCTTC

J: TRBJ1-3
size: -
V: TRBV10-3
D: -
CDR3: CAISEAGRSSGNTIYF
DNA: TGTGCCATCAGTGAGGCTGGCAGGTCCTCTGGAAACACCATATATTTT

J: TRBJ2-5
size: -
V: TRBV5-1
D: TRBD2
CDR3: CASSSRLAGGPETQYF
DNA: TGCGCCAGCAGCTCCCGACTAGCGGGAGGTCCCGAGACCCAGTACTTC

J: TRBJ1-4
size: once
V: TRBV7-2
D: -
CDR3: CASSPTRENHEKLFF
DNA: TGTGCCAGCAGCCCAACTCGGGAGAACCATGAAAAACTGTTTTTT

J: TRBJ2-7
size: -
V: TRBV19
D: -
CDR3: CASRGPGAPYEQYF
DNA: TGTGCCAGTAGGGGGCCGGGGGCACCCTACGAGCAGTACTTC

J: TRBJ2-1
size: -
V: TRBV28
D: -
CDR3: CASSLVLGNEQFF
DNA: TGTGCCAGCAGTTTAGTGCTGGGCAATGAGCAGTTCTTC

J: TRBJ2-1
size: once
V: TRBV28
D: TRBD2
CDR3: CASSSNSGIGVNEQFF
DNA: TGTGCCAGCAGCTCCAATAGCGGGATCGGGGTCAATGAGCAGTTCTTC

J: TRBJ1-1
size: -
V: TRBV2
D: -
CDR3: CASTQGSEAFF
DNA: TGTGCCAGCACCCAGGGGTCTGAAGCTTTCTTT

J: TRBJ1-4
size: -
V: TRBV19
D: TRBD1
CDR3: CASSTGTGAGKLFF
DNA: TGTGCCAGTAGTACGGGGACAGGCGCGGGAAAACTGTTTTTT

J: TRBJ1-2
size: -
V: TRBV2
D: -
CDR3: CASRDSEFYGYTF
DNA: TGTGCCAGCAGGGACAGCGAGTTCTATGGCTACACCTTC

J: TRBJ2-3
size: -
V: TRBV9
D: -
CDR3: CASSSPSVDTQYF
DNA: TGTGCCAGCAGCTCGCCTAGCGTGGATACGCAGTATTTT

J: TRBJ1-2
size: -
V: TRBV7-2
D: -
CDR3: CASSPWTDSGYGYTF
DNA: TGTGCCAGCAGCCCATGGACAGATTCCGGCTATGGCTACACCTTC

J: TRBJ2-7
size: -
V: TRBV30
D: -
CDR3: CAWSTTYEQYF
DNA: TGTGCCTGGAGTACAACTTACGAGCAGTACTTC

J: TRBJ2-2
size: few
V: TRBV18
D: -
CDR3: CASSPRGGSTGELFF
DNA: TGTGCCAGCTCACCACGGGGAGGTTCCACCGGGGAGCTGTTTTTT

J: TRBJ1-1
size: -
V: TRBV5-4
D: -
CDR3: CASSALNLGPVSTEAFF
DNA: TGTGCCAGCAGCGCCCTTAATCTGGGGCCAGTGTCCACTGAAGCTTTCTTT

J: TRBJ2-7
size: -
V: TRBV20-1
D: -
CDR3: CSAAGMDEQYF
DNA: TGCAGTGCTGCGGGGATGGACGAGCAGTACTTC

J: TRBJ2-2
size: once
V: TRBV1
D: -
CDR3: CTSSQDNPAGGPNANTGELFF
DNA: TGCACCAGCAGCCAAGATAATCCAGCGGGAGGGCCAAACGCGAACACCGGGGAGCTGTTTTTT

J: TRBJ1-5
size: -
V: TRBV19
D: -
CDR3: CASTGVSGNQPQHF
DNA: TGTGCCAGTACAGGGGTCTCCGGGAATCAGCCCCAGCATTTT

J: TRBJ2-3
size: -
V: TRBV6-5
D: TRBD2
CDR3: CASRTGGSTDTQYF
DNA: TGTGCCAGTAGAACGGGGGGGTCGACAGATACGCAGTATTTT

J: TRBJ2-2
size: -
V: TRBV5-5
D: TRBD2
CDR3: CASSLPTSGIYTGELFF
DNA: TGTGCCAGCAGCTTACCCACTAGCGGGATATACACCGGGGAGCTGTTTTTT

J: TRBJ2-5
size: -
V: TRBV4-1
D: -
CDR3: CASSQDFGQQETQYF
DNA: TGCGCCAGCAGCCAAGATTTTGGACAGCAAGAGACCCAGTACTTC

J: TRBJ1-4
size: -
V: TRBV4-3
D: -
CDR3: CASSHAGTNNEKLFF
DNA: TGCGCCAGCAGCCACGCCGGGACTAATAATGAAAAACTGTTTTTT

J: TRBJ1-5
size: -
V: TRBV27
D: -
CDR3: CASSSFPNSNQPQHF
DNA: TGTGCCAGCAGCTCATTCCCAAATAGCAATCAGCCCCAGCATTTT

J: TRBJ2-3
size: few
V: TRBV6-1
D: -
CDR3: CASSPGLTDTQYF
DNA: TGTGCCAGCAGCCCGGGACTGACAGATACGCAGTATTTT

J: TRBJ1-5
size: -
V: TRBV6-1
D: -
CDR3: CASSEYTGNQPQHF
DNA: TGTGCCAGCAGTGAATACACAGGGAATCAGCCCCAGCATTTT

J: TRBJ1-2
size: -
V: TRBV4-3
D: -
CDR3: CASSPFVAPDYGYTF
DNA: TGCGCCAGCAGCCCCTTTGTAGCTCCTGACTATGGCTACACCTTC

J: TRBJ2-3
size: -
V: TRBV9
D: -
CDR3: CASSVDLTDTQYF
DNA: TGTGCCAGCAGCGTAGATCTGACAGATACGCAGTATTTT

J: TRBJ2-7
size: -
V: TRBV27
D: -
CDR3: CASSFGPTYEQYF
DNA: TGTGCCAGCAGTTTTGGCCCTACCTACGAGCAGTACTTC